These T cell receptor beta chains were read from a single sample in a study of blood T cell repertoires in COVID-19. TCRdb keeps only in-frame clones here, not all; method: immunoSEQ multiplex PCR. The table has some 150,000 clones, around 85% seen once. The source material was peripheral blood. The receptor set was obtained from a woman aged 60-70 years with acute or convalescent COVID-19. Both conserved end residues are part of each CDR3. D genes are given only for firm matches. The size entry is marked missing in some rows and otherwise reads once, few, many or a size class.

D gene	V gene	clone size	CDR3 length	J gene	CDR3 DNA	CDR3 protein
TRBD1	TRBV6-5	NA	14	TRBJ2-1	TGTGCCAGCAGTTCGGGACAGGGTTGGGGTGAGCAGTTCTTC	CASSSGQGWGEQFF
NA	TRBV15	NA	12	TRBJ1-6	TGTGCCACCAGCAGGGAGAATTCACCCCTCCACTTT	CATSRENSPLHF
TRBD2	TRBV5-1	NA	16	TRBJ2-7	TGCGCCAGCAGCTTGGTAGCGGGGGGGCTCTCCTACGAGCAGTACTTC	CASSLVAGGLSYEQYF
NA	TRBV3-1/TRBV3-2	NA	12	TRBJ1-1	TGTGCCAGCAGCCAAGAGGAACACGCGGGGGTCTTT	CASSQEEHAGVF
TRBD2	TRBV5-4	NA	15	TRBJ2-1	TGTGCCAGCAGCCTCGACGGACTAGTTTACAATGAGCAGTTCTTC	CASSLDGLVYNEQFF
NA	TRBV7-2	NA	14	TRBJ2-7	TGTGCCAGCAGCTTAGCCCTACTTCGGGGCGAGCAGTACTTC	CASSLALLRGEQYF
TRBD1	TRBV4-1	NA	14	TRBJ2-7	TGCGCCAGCAGCGCGGGACAGGGAACCTACGAGCAGTACTTC	CASSAGQGTYEQYF
TRBD1	TRBV5-8	NA	13	TRBJ1-2	TGTGCCAGCAGCCCGCGGGACAGGGCCGGCAACACCTTC	CASSPRDRAGNTF
NA	TRBV7-9	NA	14	TRBJ2-5	TGTGCCAGCAGCCCGTTCGATGTGCAGGAGACCCAGTACTTC	CASSPFDVQETQYF
NA	TRBV9	NA	14	TRBJ2-6	TGTGCCAGCAGCGCAGGGGATGGGGCCAACGTCCTGACTTTC	CASSAGDGANVLTF
TRBD2	TRBV6-5	NA	15	TRBJ2-5	TGTGCCAGCAGTCAGGGACTAGCGGCCGCGGGGACCCAGTACTTC	CASSQGLAAAGTQYF
NA	TRBV6-1	NA	17	TRBJ1-1	TGTGCCAGCAGTGCGTACCCCGGCGGCGGCCCGAAGCCTGAAGCTTTCTTT	CASSAYPGGGPKPEAFF
NA	TRBV9	once	13	TRBJ1-2	TGTGCCAGCAGCGATGGACAGAACTATGGCTACACCTTC	CASSDGQNYGYTF
NA	TRBV14	NA	13	TRBJ1-6	TGTGCCAGCAGCCCAGCGCGCGCTTCACCCCTCCACTTT	CASSPARASPLHF
NA	TRBV5-1	NA	14	TRBJ1-4	TGCGCCAGCAGGGAACAGGCAACTAATGAAAAACTGTTTTTT	CASREQATNEKLFF
TRBD1	TRBV3-1/TRBV3-2	NA	13	TRBJ1-2	TGTGCCAGCAGCCCGGGACAGAACTATGGCTACACCTTC	CASSPGQNYGYTF
NA	TRBV6-5	NA	14	TRBJ1-6	TGTGCCAGCAGCCGGGAGTTTTATAATTCACCCCTCCACTTT	CASSREFYNSPLHF
TRBD1	TRBV7-2	NA	14	TRBJ1-2	TGTGCCAGCAGCCCAGGACAGGGGAACTATGGCTACACCTTC	CASSPGQGNYGYTF
NA	TRBV11-2	once	16	TRBJ1-3	TGTGCCAGCAGCTTGTGGGGAGATCCCTCTGGAAACACCATATATTTT	CASSLWGDPSGNTIYF
TRBD1	TRBV6-5	NA	14	TRBJ1-5	TGTGCCAGCAGTAAAACAGGGGGCAATCAGCCCCAGCATTTT	CASSKTGGNQPQHF
NA	TRBV19	NA	11	TRBJ1-2	TGTGCCAGTCAGGGGAACTATGGCTACACCTTC	CASQGNYGYTF
NA	TRBV19	NA	14	TRBJ2-5	TGTGCCAGTAGCCCTGAGGCCGCCGGGGAGACCCAGTACTTC	CASSPEAAGETQYF
NA	TRBV2	once	14	TRBJ1-2	TGTGCCAGCAGTGTCTCACAGGGCGGCTATGGCTACACCTTC	CASSVSQGGYGYTF
TRBD1	TRBV5-1	NA	16	TRBJ2-3	TGCGCCAGCAGGCCAAGGGACAGGGGACGAACAGATACGCAGTATTTT	CASRPRDRGRTDTQYF
TRBD1	TRBV19	NA	15	TRBJ2-2	TGTGCCAGTAGTTCAGGGACAGTGAACACCGGGGAGCTGTTTTTT	CASSSGTVNTGELFF
TRBD2	TRBV7-3	NA	15	TRBJ2-2	TGTGCCAGCAGTACGGGACTAGCGAACACCGGGGAGCTGTTTTTT	CASSTGLANTGELFF
NA	TRBV5-6	NA	13	TRBJ2-5	TGTGCCAGCAGCTTTGGACTTGAAGAGACCCAGTACTTC	CASSFGLEETQYF
NA	TRBV7-9	NA	12	TRBJ2-5	TGTGCCAGCAGCCGCGGAGCGGAGACCCAGTACTTC	CASSRGAETQYF
TRBD2	TRBV18	NA	13	TRBJ2-3	TGTGCCAGCGCCAGCGGGGGACGGGATACGCAGTATTTT	CASASGGRDTQYF
TRBD2	TRBV10-2	NA	16	TRBJ2-2	TGCGCCAGCAGTGAGTCGACTAGCGGGGACCCCGGGGAGCTGTTTTTT	CASSESTSGDPGELFF
NA	TRBV30	NA	12	TRBJ2-3	TGTGCCTGGAGCGGGAGCACAGATACGCAGTATTTT	CAWSGSTDTQYF
TRBD1	TRBV2	NA	14	TRBJ1-1	TGTGCCAGCCACCGACAGGGGGTGAACACTGAAGCTTTCTTT	CASHRQGVNTEAFF
NA	TRBV12-5	NA	12	TRBJ1-2	TGTGCTAGTTCACAGGGTAACTATGGCTACACCTTC	CASSQGNYGYTF
NA	TRBV11-2	NA	14	TRBJ1-1	TGTGCCAGCAGCTTAGTGGTGGGGGGCACTGAAGCTTTCTTT	CASSLVVGGTEAFF
NA	TRBV2	few	12	TRBJ1-1	TGTGCCAGCAGCGTCGGACAGAACCGAGCTTTCTTT	CASSVGQNRAFF
TRBD1	TRBV7-7	few	15	TRBJ2-2	TGTGCCAGCTCCAAGGGGGCGCCGGGGACCGGGGAGCTGTTTTTT	CASSKGAPGTGELFF
NA	TRBV3-1/TRBV3-2	NA	11	TRBJ2-1	TGTGCCAGCAGCCAAGATTCGTCGCAGTTCTTC	CASSQDSSQFF
NA	TRBV2	NA	15	TRBJ1-5	TGTGCCAGCAGTGCGTTCTCCTATAGCAATCAGCCCCAGCATTTT	CASSAFSYSNQPQHF
TRBD1	TRBV19	NA	15	TRBJ1-1	TGTGCCAGTAGTGCCCGGACAGGATGGGGCACTGAAGCTTTCTTT	CASSARTGWGTEAFF
TRBD1	TRBV27	once	14	TRBJ2-7	TGTGCCAGCAGCCGGGACAGCCCCTCCTACGAGCAGTACTTC	CASSRDSPSYEQYF
NA	TRBV20-1	NA	13	TRBJ2-1	TGCAGTGCTAGTCTAAGGGGGTACAATGAGCAGTTCTTC	CSASLRGYNEQFF
TRBD1	TRBV10-1	NA	14	TRBJ1-1	TGCGCCAGCAGTCCGACAGGGATGAACACTGAAGCTTTCTTT	CASSPTGMNTEAFF
NA	TRBV29-1	NA	15	TRBJ2-3	TGCAGCGCAGACAGTAGTTCAATTAGCACAGATACGCAGTATTTT	CSADSSSISTDTQYF
TRBD2	TRBV5-1	NA	16	TRBJ2-2	TGCGCCAGCAGCCCTAGCGGCCAGACGAACACCGGGGAGCTGTTTTTT	CASSPSGQTNTGELFF
TRBD1	TRBV19	NA	23	TRBJ1-6	TGTGCCAGTAGCCCCCTCACCTCTTCCGGGACAGGGGGTTGGAAACGATATAATTCACCCCTCCACTTT	CASSPLTSSGTGGWKRYNSPLHF
NA	TRBV16	NA	15	TRBJ2-7	TGTGCCAGCAGCCAATCGGGGGGTAACTGGGACGAGCAGTACTTC	CASSQSGGNWDEQYF
TRBD1	TRBV2	NA	14	TRBJ2-7	TGTGCCAGCGCTCGGGACAGGACCTCCTACGAGCAGTACTTC	CASARDRTSYEQYF
TRBD2	TRBV3-1/TRBV3-2	once	15	TRBJ2-5	TGTGCCAGCAGCTCGGGACTAGCGGCGGGGGAGACCCAGTACTTC	CASSSGLAAGETQYF
NA	TRBV9	NA	16	TRBJ1-2	TGTGCCAGCAGCGTACCCGTCGGGGGAAGGGGCGATGGCTACACCTTC	CASSVPVGGRGDGYTF
TRBD1	TRBV5-1	NA	14	TRBJ1-5	TGCGCCAGCAGTCCCGGACAGGCAAATCAGCCCCAGCATTTT	CASSPGQANQPQHF
TRBD1	TRBV6-5	NA	14	TRBJ2-1	TGTGCCAGCCTACGACAGGGCCCCTACAATGAGCAGTTCTTC	CASLRQGPYNEQFF
NA	TRBV2	NA	13	TRBJ1-1	TGTGCCAGCGTAGACACCCTGAACACTGAAGCTTTCTTT	CASVDTLNTEAFF
TRBD1	TRBV6-5	NA	15	TRBJ1-2	TGTGCCAGCAGTAATCCGGGACAGGCCTTCTATGGCTACACCTTC	CASSNPGQAFYGYTF
TRBD1	TRBV7-9	NA	14	TRBJ2-1	TGTGCCAGCAGACCGGGACAGGGCTACAATGAGCAGTTCTTC	CASRPGQGYNEQFF